These 14 T cell receptor beta chains originate from one sample sequenced in a study of response to subunit inactivated influenza vaccine. In TCRdb, the RT-PCR reads were re-called with MiXCR into one record per CDR3 protein. The table lists over 300,000 distinct CDR3 sequences, about a fifth of them singletons, with roughly 10% in the top ten. Specimen: PBMCs from blood, collected about 20 months after vaccination. All receptors come from a man aged 50-75 years who received an inactivated influenza vaccine.

Note on this clonotype: Its ends do not fully match the called genes, so a read error is possible. The rearrangement links TRBV28 to TRBJ1-5; 7 bases agree with TRBD1. The CDR3 runs to 17 residues. CDR1 MDHEN and CDR2 SYDVKM come from the germline V gene. CDR3 nucleotide sequence: TGTGCCAGCAGTTCTTCCGTCACAGGGGTAGGCAATCAGCCCGAGCATTTT. It codes for CASSSSVTGVGNQPEHF. The variable domain in full, with the rest retrieved from reference TRBV28 and TRBJ1-5, is DVKVTQSSRYLVKRTGEKVFLECVQDMDHENMFWYRQDPGLGLRLIYFSYDVKMKEKGDIPEGYSVSREKKERFSLILESASTNQTSMYLCASSSSVTGVGNQPEHFGDGTRLSIL.

This clonotype was recorded many times. The chain carries TRBV6-1 and TRBJ1-1; 7 bases align to TRBD1. The length of the CDR3 is 15 residues. V was pared by 1 base and J by 3 bases, with 5 bases of the junction left unmatched. The germline gives CDR1 MNHNS, CDR2 SASEGT. The CDR3 spells CASSEVGGGYTEAFF. CDR3 in DNA: TGTGCCAGCAGTGAAGTTGGAGGGGGCTACACTGAAGCTTTCTTT.

This clonotype was detected a few times. The chain carries TRBV11-2 and TRBJ1-3; weak D call: TRBD1 (6 bases). This CDR3 spans 15 amino acids. V was clipped by 5 bases and J by 4 bases, with 15 bases between them. Germline CDR1 is SGHAT and CDR2 is FQNNGV. CDR3 protein: CASSPGPQGGNTIYF. CDR3 sequence (DNA): TGTGCCAGCAGCCCAGGGCCCCAGGGGGGAAACACCATATATTTT.

This clonotype was seen only a few times. The chain is built from TRBV20-1 and TRBJ2-7; D uncertain. The germline CDR1 and CDR2 sequences are DFQATT and SNEGSKA (reference sequence). The CDR3 totals 13 residues. V lost 3 bases to trimming and J lost 3 bases, with 12 bases between them. The CDR3 coding sequence is TGCAGTGCTAGTGAGAGTACCTTCTACGAGCAGTACTTC. Translated, it gives CSASESTFYEQYF.

V and J are TRBV12-3 or TRBV12-4 and TRBJ1-2; weak D call: TRBD1 (6 bases). The CDR3 contains 14 residues. V lost 6 bases and J lost 4, with 15 bases in between. The chain's CDR3 is CASSTTGSSYGYTF. The CDR3 nucleotides read TGTGCCAGCAGCACAACAGGGAGTAGCTATGGCTACACCTTC.

This clonotype was detected a few times. V is TRBV5-1 and J is TRBJ1-1; TRBD1 is a possible D gene (5 bases). Germline V gene lookup returns CDR1 SGHRS and CDR2 YFSETQ. Trimming cost V 0 bases and J 5 bases, with 14 bases left between them. The CDR3 is 15 residues long. The CDR3 region is CASSLAAAGRTEAFF. The CDR3 nucleotides read TGCGCCAGCAGCTTGGCGGCGGCAGGGCGAACTGAAGCTTTCTTT. Filled out from reference TRBV5-1 and TRBJ1-1, the complete variable domain reads KAGVTQTPRYLIKTRGQQVTLSCSPISGHRSVSWYQQTPGQGLQFLFEYFSETQRNKGNFPGRFSGRQFSNSRSEMNVSTLELGDSALYLCASSLAAAGRTEAFFGQGTRLTVV.

This clonotype has only a few counts. The rearrangement joins TRBV4-1 to TRBJ2-3; a weak D match, TRBD2 (6 bases). V was cut by 3 bases and J by 2 bases, with 24 bases left in between. The length of the CDR3 is 19 residues. CDR1 MGHRA and CDR2 YSYEKL come from the germline V gene. In nucleotides, the CDR3 is TGCGCCAGCAGCCAGGGTACTAGGGGACTGGTACTCATCACAGATACGCAGTATTTT. The encoded protein is CASSQGTRGLVLITDTQYF.

CDR3 nucleotide sequence: TGCAGCGTTGCAGGTTTTCGGTTGGGCAGACCGGTCAATGAGCAGTTCTTC. It yields the protein CSVAGFRLGRPVNEQFF. V is TRBV29-1 and J is TRBJ2-1; D is unresolved. Trimming stripped 4 bases from V and 6 bases from J, with 25 bases between. There are 17 residues in the CDR3. The germline V gene encodes CDR1 SQVTM and CDR2 ANQGSEA.

The sample holds a few counts of this clonotype. The rearrangement joins TRBV5-1 to TRBJ2-7; 12 bases match TRBD2. V gave up 4 bases and J gave up 6 bases; unmatched junction bases: 5. The germline V gene encodes CDR1 SGHRS and CDR2 YFSETQ. The CDR3 covers 14 residues. CDR3: CASSPLAGGREQYF. CDR3 in DNA: TGCGCCAGCAGCCCTCTAGCGGGGGGGCGCGAGCAGTACTTC.

This clonotype was picked up a small number of times. This sequence joins TRBV28 and TRBJ2-5, with a tentative D call TRBD1 (6 bases). Germline values: CDR1 MDHEN, CDR2 SYDVKM. V was trimmed by 5 bases and J by 9 bases, leaving 19 bases between them. The CDR3 consists of 14 residues. CDR3 amino acids: CASSIGTLWWPQYF. Written as DNA, the CDR3 is TGTGCCAGCAGTATCGGGACATTGTGGTGGCCCCAGTACTTC.

The chain joins TRBV5-1 to TRBJ1-4; D not resolved. V shed 2 bases and J shed 5 bases, with 10 bases lying between them. Germline V gene sequence: CDR1 SGHRS, CDR2 YFSETQ. CDR3 length equals 14 residues. The CDR3 spells CASSLPDPNEKLFF. Written as DNA, the CDR3 is TGCGCCAGCAGCTTACCGGACCCGAATGAAAAACTGTTTTTT.

The chain employs TRBV29-1 and TRBJ2-7; D ambiguous. V lost 4 bases, J lost 5 bases, and 9 bases lay in between. Germline CDR1 is SQVTM and CDR2 is ANQGSEA. CDR3 length: 11 amino acids. The CDR3 bases are TGCAGCGTTGGGCAGCGCGACGAGCAGTACTTC. Protein product: CSVGQRDEQYF.

This clonotype has a single count. The genes are TRBV24-1 and TRBJ2-2, with 10 bases aligning to TRBD2. Germline-derived CDR1 and CDR2 are KGHDR and SFDVKD. This CDR3 has 16 residues. J gave up 4 bases and V 3 bases, and 4 bases lay outside the gene matches. CDR3 in amino acids: CATSDRLAGGTGELFF. CDR3 sequence (DNA): TGTGCCACCAGTGATCGACTAGCGGGCGGCACCGGGGAGCTGTTTTTT.

This clonotype was seen a handful of times. J is TRBJ1-2 and V is TRBV12-3 or TRBV12-4, with 7 nucleotides matching TRBD1. The length of the CDR3 is 14 residues. Losses at the gene ends were 5 bases for V and 1 base for J; bases not matched to a gene: 4. CDR3 amino acids: CASSLGTDNYGYTF. For the CDR3, the DNA is TGTGCCAGCAGTCTGGGGACAGATAACTATGGCTACACCTTC.